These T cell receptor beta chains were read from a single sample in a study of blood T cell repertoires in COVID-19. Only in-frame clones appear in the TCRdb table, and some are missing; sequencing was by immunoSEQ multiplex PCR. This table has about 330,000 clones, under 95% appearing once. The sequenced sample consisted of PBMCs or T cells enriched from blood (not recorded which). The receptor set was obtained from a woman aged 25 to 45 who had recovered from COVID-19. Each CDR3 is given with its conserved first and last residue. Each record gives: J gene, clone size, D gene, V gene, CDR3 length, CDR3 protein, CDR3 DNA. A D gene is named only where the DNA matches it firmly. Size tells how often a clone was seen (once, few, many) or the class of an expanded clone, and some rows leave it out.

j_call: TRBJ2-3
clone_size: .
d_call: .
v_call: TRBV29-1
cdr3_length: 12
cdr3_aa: CSDKSSGDTQYF
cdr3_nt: TGCAGCGACAAGTCCTCGGGAGATACGCAGTATTTT

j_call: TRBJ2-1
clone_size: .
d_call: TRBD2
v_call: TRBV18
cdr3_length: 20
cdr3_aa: CASSPPGRLAGGLNYNEQFF
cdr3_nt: TGTGCCAGCTCACCCCCGGGTCGACTAGCGGGGGGACTAAACTACAATGAGCAGTTCTTC

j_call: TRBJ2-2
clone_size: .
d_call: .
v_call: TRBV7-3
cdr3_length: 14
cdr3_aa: CASSSQDFTGELFF
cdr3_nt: TGTGCCAGCAGCTCCCAAGACTTCACCGGGGAGCTGTTTTTT

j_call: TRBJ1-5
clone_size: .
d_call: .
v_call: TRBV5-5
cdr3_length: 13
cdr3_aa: CASSLLGRQPQHF
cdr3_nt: TGTGCCAGCAGCTTATTGGGGCGTCAGCCCCAGCATTTT

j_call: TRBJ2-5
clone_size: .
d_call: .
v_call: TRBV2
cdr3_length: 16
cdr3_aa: CASSEAPRPYQEAQYF
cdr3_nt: TGTGCCAGCAGCGAGGCACCCCGACCGTACCAAGAGGCCCAGTACTTC

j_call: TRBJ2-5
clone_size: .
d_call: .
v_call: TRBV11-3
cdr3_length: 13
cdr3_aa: CASSLTFQETQYF
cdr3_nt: TGTGCCAGCAGCTTGACATTTCAAGAGACCCAGTACTTC

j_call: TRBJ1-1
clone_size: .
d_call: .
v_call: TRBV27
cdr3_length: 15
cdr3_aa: CASTFRGGPNTEAFF
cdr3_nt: TGTGCCAGCACCTTTCGGGGAGGCCCCAACACTGAAGCTTTCTTT

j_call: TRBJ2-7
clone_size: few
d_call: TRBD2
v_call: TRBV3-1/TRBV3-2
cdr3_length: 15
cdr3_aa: CASSQLAGASYEQYF
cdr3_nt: TGTGCCAGCAGCCAACTAGCGGGGGCCTCCTACGAGCAGTACTTC

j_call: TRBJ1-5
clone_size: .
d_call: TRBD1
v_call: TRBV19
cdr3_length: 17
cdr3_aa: CASSIDRGTGLNQPQHF
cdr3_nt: TGTGCCAGTAGTATAGATCGGGGGACAGGGCTCAATCAGCCCCAGCATTTT

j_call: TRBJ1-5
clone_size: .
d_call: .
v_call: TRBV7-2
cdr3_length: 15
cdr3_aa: CASSLLGGSNQPQHF
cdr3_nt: TGTGCCAGCAGCTTATTGGGGGGAAGCAATCAGCCCCAGCATTTT

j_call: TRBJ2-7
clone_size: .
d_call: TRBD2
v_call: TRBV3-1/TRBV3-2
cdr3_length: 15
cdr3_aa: CASSLRLAGVYEQYF
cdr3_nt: TGTGCCAGCAGCCTACGTTTAGCGGGGGTATACGAGCAGTACTTC

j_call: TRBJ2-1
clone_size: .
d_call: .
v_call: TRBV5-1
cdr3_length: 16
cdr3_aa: CASSPDSWSSYNEQFF
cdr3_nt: TGCGCCAGCAGCCCCGACTCCTGGAGCTCCTACAATGAGCAGTTCTTC

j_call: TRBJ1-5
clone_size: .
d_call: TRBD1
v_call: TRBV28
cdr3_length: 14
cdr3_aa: CASRYTGGGQPQHF
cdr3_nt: TGTGCCAGCAGGTATACAGGGGGCGGTCAGCCCCAGCATTTT

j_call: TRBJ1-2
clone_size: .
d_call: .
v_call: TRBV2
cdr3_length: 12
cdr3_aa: CASSEPSGGYTF
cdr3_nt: TGTGCCAGCAGTGAGCCCTCCGGTGGCTACACCTTC

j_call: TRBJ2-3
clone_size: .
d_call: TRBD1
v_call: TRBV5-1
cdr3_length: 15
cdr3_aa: CASSDGQGALDTQYF
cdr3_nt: TGCGCCAGCAGCGACGGACAGGGGGCTTTAGATACGCAGTATTTT